Listed here is a single TCR beta chain. Antigen: not known. With the Oncomine TCR Beta short-read assay, DNA from cultured CD4+ T cells was sequenced. From the PCR reads, TCRdb called clonotypes with MiXCR, one entry per CDR3 protein. This sample has over 10,000 distinct CDR3 sequences, with roughly 47% found just once. The treatment denotes: roughly 11-day PBMC culture with coronavirus spike peptide pools or control peptides (ViraFEST assay). Culture of 1.5 million to 2.5 million PBMCs per well took place with approximately 10 IU/ml IL-2 and 8.5 to 10 ug/ml peptide pools. This sample was included in a study of vaccination and CD4 T cells after COVID-19. The overall study: As their vaccination, participants received two doses of either BNT162b2 or mRNA-1273 vaccine.

Study-wide results and limits: With convalescent patients, a median roughly 83% of reactive clones emerged solely after vaccination.

The CDR3 sequence is 12 residues long. The sample was CD4+ T cells from blood, cultured in vitro. This sequence originates from a human donor who had recovered from COVID-19. The V call is TRBV21-1, the J call TRBJ1-6. TRBV21-1 is a pseudogene. The CDR3 nucleotides are TGTGCCAGCAGCAAAGGGGAATCACCCCTCCACTTT. It translates to CASSKGESPLHF.